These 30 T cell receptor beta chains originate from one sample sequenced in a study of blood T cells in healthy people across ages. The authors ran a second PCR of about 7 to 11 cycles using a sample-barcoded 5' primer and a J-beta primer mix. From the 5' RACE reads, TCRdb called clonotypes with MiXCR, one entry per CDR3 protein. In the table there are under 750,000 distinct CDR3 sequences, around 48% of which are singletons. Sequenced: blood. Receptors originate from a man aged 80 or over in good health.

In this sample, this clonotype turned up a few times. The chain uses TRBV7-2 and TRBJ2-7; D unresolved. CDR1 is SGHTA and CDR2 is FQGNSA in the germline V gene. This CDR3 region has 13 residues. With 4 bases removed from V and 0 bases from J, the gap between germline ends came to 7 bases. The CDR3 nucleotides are TGTGCCAGCAGCTCCTATAGCTCCTACGAGCAGTACTTC. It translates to CASSSYSSYEQYF.

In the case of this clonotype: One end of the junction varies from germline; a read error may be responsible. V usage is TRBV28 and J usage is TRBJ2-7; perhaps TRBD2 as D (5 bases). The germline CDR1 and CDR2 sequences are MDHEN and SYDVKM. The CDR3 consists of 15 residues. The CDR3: CVSTPSGKSSYEQYF. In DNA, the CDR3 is TGTGTCAGCACCCCGTCCGGGAAGAGCTCCTACGAGCAGTACTTC.

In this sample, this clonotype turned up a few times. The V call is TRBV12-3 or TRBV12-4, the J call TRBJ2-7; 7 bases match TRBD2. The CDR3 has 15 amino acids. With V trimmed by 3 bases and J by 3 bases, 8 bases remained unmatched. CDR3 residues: CASSLGAGLLYEQYF. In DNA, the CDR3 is TGTGCCAGCAGTTTGGGAGCGGGGCTTCTCTACGAGCAGTACTTC.

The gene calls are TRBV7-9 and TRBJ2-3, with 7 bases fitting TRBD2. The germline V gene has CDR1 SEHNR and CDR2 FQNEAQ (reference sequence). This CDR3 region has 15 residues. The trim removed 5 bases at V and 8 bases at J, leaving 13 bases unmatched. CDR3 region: CASSPRGRGSATQYF. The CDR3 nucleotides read TGTGCCAGCAGCCCCCGGGGGAGGGGTTCAGCTACGCAGTATTTT.

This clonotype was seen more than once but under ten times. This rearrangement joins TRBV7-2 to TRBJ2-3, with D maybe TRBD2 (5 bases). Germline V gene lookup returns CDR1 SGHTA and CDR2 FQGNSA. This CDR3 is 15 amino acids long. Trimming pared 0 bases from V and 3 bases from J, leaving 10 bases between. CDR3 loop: CASSLAWGVTDTQYF. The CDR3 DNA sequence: TGTGCCAGCAGCTTAGCCTGGGGAGTAACAGATACGCAGTATTTT. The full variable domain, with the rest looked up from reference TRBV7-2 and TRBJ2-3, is GAGVSQSPSNKVTEKGKDVELRCDPISGHTALYWYRQSLGQGLEFLIYFQGNSAPDKSGLPSDRFSAERTGGSVSTLTIQRTQQEDSAVYLCASSLAWGVTDTQYFGPGTRLTVL.

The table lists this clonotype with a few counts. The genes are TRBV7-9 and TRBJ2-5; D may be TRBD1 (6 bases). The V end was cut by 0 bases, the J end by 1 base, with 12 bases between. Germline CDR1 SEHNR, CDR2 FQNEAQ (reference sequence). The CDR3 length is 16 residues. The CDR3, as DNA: TGTGCCAGCAGCTTAGCTTCCGGACAGAGCCAAGAGACCCAGTACTTC. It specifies CASSLASGQSQETQYF.

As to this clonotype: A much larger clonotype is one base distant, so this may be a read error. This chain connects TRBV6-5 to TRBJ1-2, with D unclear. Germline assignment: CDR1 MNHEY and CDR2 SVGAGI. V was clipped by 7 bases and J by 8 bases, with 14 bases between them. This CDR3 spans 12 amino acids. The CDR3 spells CASKHGHGGYTF. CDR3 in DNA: TGTGCCAGCAAACACGGCCATGGGGGCTACACCTTC.

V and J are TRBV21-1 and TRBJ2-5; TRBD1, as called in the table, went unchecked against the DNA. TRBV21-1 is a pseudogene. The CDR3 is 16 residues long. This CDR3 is CASSKPPGFRQETQYF. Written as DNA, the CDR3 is TGTGCCAGCAGCAAACCTCCGGGGTTCAGGCAAGAGACCCAGTACTTC.

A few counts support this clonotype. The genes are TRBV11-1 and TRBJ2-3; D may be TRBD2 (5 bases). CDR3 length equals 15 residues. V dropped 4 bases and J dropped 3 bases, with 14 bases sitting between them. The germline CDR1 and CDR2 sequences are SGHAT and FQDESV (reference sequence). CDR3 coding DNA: TGTGCCAGCAGCTCGAGGGTGAGAGAAACAGATACGCAGTATTTT. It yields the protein CASSSRVRETDTQYF.

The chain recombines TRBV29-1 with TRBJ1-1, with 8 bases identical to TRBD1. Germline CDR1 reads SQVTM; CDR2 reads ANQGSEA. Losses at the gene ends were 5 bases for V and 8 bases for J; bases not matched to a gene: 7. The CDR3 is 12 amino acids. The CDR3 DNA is TGCAGCGTTTCCGGGACAGGACTCGAAGCTTTCTTT. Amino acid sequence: CSVSGTGLEAFF.

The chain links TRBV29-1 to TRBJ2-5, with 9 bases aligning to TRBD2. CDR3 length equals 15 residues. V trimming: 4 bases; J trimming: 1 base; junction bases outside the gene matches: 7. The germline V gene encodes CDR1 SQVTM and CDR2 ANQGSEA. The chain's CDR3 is CSVASTSGSQETQYF. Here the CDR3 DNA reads TGCAGCGTTGCGTCCACTAGCGGGTCCCAAGAGACCCAGTACTTC.

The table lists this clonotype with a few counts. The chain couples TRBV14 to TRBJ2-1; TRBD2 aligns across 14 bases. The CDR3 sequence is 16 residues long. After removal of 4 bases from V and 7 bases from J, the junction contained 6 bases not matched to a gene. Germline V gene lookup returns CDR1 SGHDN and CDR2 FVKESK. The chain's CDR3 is CASSRGLAGGGNEQFF. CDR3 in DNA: TGTGCCAGCAGCCGTGGACTAGCGGGAGGTGGTAATGAGCAGTTCTTC.

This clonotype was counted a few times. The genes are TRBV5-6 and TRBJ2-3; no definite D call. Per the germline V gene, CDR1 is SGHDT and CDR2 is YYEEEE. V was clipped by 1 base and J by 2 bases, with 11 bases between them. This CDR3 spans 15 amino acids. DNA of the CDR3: TGTGCCAGCAGCTTGACCCAGACCCTCACAGATACGCAGTATTTT. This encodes CASSLTQTLTDTQYF.

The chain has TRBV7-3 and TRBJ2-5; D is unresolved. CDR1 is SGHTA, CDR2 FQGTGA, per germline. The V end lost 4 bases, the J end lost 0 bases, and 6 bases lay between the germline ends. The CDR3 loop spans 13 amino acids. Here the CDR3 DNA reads TGTGCCAGCAGCTCCAGGTACCAAGAGACCCAGTACTTC. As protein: CASSSRYQETQYF.

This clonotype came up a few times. CDR3 nucleotides: TGTGCCAGCAGCCATACAGGGAGGGGGGAAAACAATGAGCAGTTCTTC. Residues: CASSHTGRGENNEQFF. The rearrangement uses TRBV11-1 and TRBJ2-1; D is perhaps TRBD2 (7 bases). This CDR3 has 16 residues. The V end lost 5 bases, the J end lost 5 bases, and 19 bases lay between the germline ends. Germline values: CDR1 SGHAT, CDR2 FQDESV (reference sequence).

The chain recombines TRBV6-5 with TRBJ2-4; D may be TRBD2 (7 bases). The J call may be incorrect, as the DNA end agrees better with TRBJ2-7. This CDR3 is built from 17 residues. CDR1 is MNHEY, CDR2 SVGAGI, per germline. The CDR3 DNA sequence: TGTGCCAGCAGTTACAAGGGGGGGGCTCCCTCGTCCTACGAGCAGTACTTC. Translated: CASSYKGGAPSSYEQYF.

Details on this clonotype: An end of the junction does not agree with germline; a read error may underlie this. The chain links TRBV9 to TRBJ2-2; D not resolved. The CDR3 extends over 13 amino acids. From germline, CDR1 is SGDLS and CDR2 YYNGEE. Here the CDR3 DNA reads TGCGCCAGCAGCGTAGGGAACACCGGGGAGCTGTTTTTT. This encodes CASSVGNTGELFF.

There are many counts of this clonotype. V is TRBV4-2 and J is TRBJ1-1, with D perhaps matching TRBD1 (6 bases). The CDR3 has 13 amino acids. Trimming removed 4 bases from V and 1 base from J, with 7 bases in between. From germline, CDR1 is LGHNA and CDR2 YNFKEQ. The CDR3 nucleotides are TGTGCCAGCAGCCGGACAGAGAACACTGAAGCTTTCTTT. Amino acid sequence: CASSRTENTEAFF.

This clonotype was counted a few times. CDR3 in DNA: TGTGCCAGCAGCTTCATGGACGGAGATCGAACCTACGAGCAGTACTTC. It translates to CASSFMDGDRTYEQYF. V gene TRBV7-2 combines with J gene TRBJ2-7; D is uncertain. V was cut by 3 bases and J by 2 bases, with 17 bases left in between. The germline V gene encodes CDR1 SGHTA and CDR2 FQGNSA. This CDR3 is built from 16 residues.

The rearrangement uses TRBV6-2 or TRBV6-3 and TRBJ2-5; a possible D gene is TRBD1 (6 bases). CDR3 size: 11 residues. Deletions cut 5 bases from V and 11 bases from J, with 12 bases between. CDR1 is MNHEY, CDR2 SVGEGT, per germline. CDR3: CASSNRQEQYF. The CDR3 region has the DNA TGTGCCAGCAGTAACCGACAGGAGCAGTACTTC.

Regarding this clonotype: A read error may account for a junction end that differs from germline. This CDR3 is CSVGSGDQPLHF. The DNA for the CDR3 is TGCAGCGTTGGTTCGGGGGATCAGCCCCTGCATTTT. This chain links TRBV29-1 with TRBJ1-5; maybe TRBD1 (5 bases). Germline V gives CDR1 SQVTM, CDR2 ANQGSEA. CDR3 size: 12 residues.

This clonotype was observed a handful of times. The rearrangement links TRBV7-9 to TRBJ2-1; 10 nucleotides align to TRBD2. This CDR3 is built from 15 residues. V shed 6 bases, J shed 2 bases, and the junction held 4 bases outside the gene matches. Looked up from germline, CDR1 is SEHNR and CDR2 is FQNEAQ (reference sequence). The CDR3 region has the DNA TGTGCCAGCAGGAGCGGGAGGGCCACCTACAATGAGCAGTTCTTC. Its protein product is CASRSGRATYNEQFF.

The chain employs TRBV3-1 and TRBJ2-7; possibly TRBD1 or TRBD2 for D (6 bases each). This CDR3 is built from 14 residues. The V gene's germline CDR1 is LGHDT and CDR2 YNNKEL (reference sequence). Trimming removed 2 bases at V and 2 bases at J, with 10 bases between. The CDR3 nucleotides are TGTGCCAGCAGCCAATCGGGGGCGACCTACGAGCAGTACTTC. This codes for CASSQSGATYEQYF.

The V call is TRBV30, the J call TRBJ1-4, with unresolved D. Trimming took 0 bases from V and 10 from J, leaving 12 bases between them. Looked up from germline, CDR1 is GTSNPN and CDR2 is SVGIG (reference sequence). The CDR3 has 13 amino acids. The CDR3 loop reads CAWSVLSGGKLFF. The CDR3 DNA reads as TGTGCCTGGAGTGTCTTATCTGGTGGAAAACTGTTTTTT.

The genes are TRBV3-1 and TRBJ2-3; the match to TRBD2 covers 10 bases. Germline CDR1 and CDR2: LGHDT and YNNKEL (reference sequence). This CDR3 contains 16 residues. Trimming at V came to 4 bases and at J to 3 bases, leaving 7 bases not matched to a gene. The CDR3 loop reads CASSPLSGGWTDTQYF. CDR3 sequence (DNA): TGTGCCAGCAGCCCCCTTAGCGGGGGGTGGACAGATACGCAGTATTTT.

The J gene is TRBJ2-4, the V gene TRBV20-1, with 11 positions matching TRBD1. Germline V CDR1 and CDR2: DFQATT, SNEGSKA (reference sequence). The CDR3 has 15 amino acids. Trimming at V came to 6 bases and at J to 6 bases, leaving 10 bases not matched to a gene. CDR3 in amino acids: CSATRTGGIGNIQYF. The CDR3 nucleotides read TGCAGTGCGACCCGGACAGGGGGCATTGGAAACATTCAGTACTTC.

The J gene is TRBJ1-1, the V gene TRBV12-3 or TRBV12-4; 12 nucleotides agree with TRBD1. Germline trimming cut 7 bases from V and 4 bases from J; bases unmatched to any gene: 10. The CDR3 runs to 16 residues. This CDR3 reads CASTPGQGAGGTEAFF. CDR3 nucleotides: TGTGCCAGCACTCCGGGACAGGGGGCAGGAGGCACTGAAGCTTTCTTT.

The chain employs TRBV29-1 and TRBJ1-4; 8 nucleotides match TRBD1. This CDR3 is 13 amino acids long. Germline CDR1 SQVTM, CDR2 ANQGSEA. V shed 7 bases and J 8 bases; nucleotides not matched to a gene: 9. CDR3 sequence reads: CSAVTGAGEKLFF. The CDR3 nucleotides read TGCAGCGCAGTGACAGGGGCTGGAGAAAAACTGTTTTTT.

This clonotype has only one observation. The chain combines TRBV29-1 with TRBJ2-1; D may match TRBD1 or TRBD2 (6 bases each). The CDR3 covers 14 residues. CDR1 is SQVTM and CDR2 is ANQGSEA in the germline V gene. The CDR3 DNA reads TGCAGAGCCGAGGGTCCGGGGGCGGACAATGAGCAGTTCTTC. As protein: CRAEGPGADNEQFF.

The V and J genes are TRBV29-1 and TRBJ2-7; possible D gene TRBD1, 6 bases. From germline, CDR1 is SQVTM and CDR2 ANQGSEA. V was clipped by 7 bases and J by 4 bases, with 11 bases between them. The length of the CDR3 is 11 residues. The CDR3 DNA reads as TGCAGCGGGACAGTCAATTACGAGCAGTACTTC. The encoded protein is CSGTVNYEQYF.